This T cell receptor beta chain appears in the sequencing data of a study of blood T cell repertoires in COVID-19. For the study at large: Some COVID-19 samples were acute and others convalescent; all came from the United States, Italy and Spain. Sources were T cells, B-cell-depleted T cells, or PBMCs; the material itself was cDNA or gDNA.

V lost 5 bases to trimming and J lost 2 bases; unmatched junction nucleotides: 4. Germline-derived CDR1 and CDR2 are MDHEN and SYDVKM. This CDR3 is built from 15 residues. Enrollment of patients from Seattle took place during active infection, with longitudinal follow-up. TCRdb's table, derived via immunoSEQ multiplex PCR, lists solely in-frame clones and lacks some. The data show roughly 440,000 clones, 88% seen once. Specimen: peripheral blood. The clonotype originates from a woman aged 50 to 60 with COVID-19, enrolled during active disease. The V gene is TRBV28, the J gene TRBJ1-3; 9 nucleotides agree with TRBD1. The CDR3 loop is CASSLQGATGNTIYF. The CDR3 DNA sequence: TGTGCCAGCAGTCTACAGGGGGCGACTGGAAACACCATATATTTT.